The clone carrying this T cell receptor (beta chain) was recorded a few times. TCRdb analysed the 5' RACE reads with MiXCR anew, one entry per CDR3 protein. The data show approximately 400,000 distinct CDR3 sequences, roughly 17% seen once. This CDR3 is built from 14 residues. V gave up 1 base and J gave up 11 bases, with 17 bases separating them. Germline values: CDR1 SGHAT, CDR2 FQNNGV. The data are from a study of T-cell memory formation after mild COVID-19. The chain couples TRBV11-2 to TRBJ1-2; perhaps TRBD1 as D (5 bases). Sequenced sample: PBMCs or a T cell subset sorted from them (not recorded which). The TCR was taken from a man aged 18 to 35 who had mild COVID-19 (a few samples of this study predate the infection). Cell type and time point are not known. CDR3 sequence reads: CASSLAAGTGRYTF. CDR3 coding DNA: TGTGCCAGCAGCTTAGCGGCGGGCACGGGACGGTACACCTTC.